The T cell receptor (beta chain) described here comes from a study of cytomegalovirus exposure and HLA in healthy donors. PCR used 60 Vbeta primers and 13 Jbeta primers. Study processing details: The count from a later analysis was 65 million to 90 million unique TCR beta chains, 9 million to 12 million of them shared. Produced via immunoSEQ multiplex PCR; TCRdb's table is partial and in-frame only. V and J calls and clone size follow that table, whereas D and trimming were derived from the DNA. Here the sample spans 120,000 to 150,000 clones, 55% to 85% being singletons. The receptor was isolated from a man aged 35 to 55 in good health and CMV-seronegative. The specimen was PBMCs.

The CDR3 nucleotides read TGTGCCAGCAGTTACCCCCTAGCGGGTGGTCACGAGACCCAGTACTTC. This codes for CASSYPLAGGHETQYF. The rearrangement uses TRBV6-5 and TRBJ2-5, with TRBD2 matching 8 bases. Germline CDR1 reads MNHEY; CDR2 reads SVGAGI. The J segment lost 5 bases and the V segment lost 2 bases, leaving 10 bases of the junction unmatched. This CDR3 has 16 residues.